The rows below give T cell receptor beta chains drawn from one sample of a study of blood T cells in healthy people across ages. Via MiXCR, TCRdb re-called the 5' RACE reads, giving one row per CDR3 protein. The sample carries some 1.5 million distinct CDR3 sequences, less than 45% recorded once. Sequencing was performed on blood. Source of these receptors: a woman aged 18-30 years in good health. The CDR3 runs from the conserved cysteine through the conserved F or W. D genes are given only for firm matches. Size tells how often a clone was seen (once, few, many) or the class of an expanded clone, and some rows leave it out.

D	V	size	J	CDR3	DNA
.	TRBV7-8	many	TRBJ2-3	CASSLERVDTQYF	TGTGCCAGCAGCTTAGAAAGAGTAGATACGCAGTATTTT
TRBD1	TRBV6-6	few	TRBJ2-7	CASRTPTGDEQYF	TGTGCCAGCAGGACACCAACAGGGGACGAGCAGTACTTC
.	TRBV29-1	.	TRBJ1-4	CSAATSREKLFF	TGCAGCGCCGCCACGTCCCGGGAAAAACTGTTTTTT
.	TRBV7-2	few	TRBJ1-2	CASSEGQTRRYTF	TGTGCCAGCAGCGAAGGACAAACTCGGCGCTACACCTTC
.	TRBV7-9	.	TRBJ2-7	CASTLPSLEYEQYF	TGTGCCAGCACCCTTCCTTCCCTGGAATACGAGCAGTACTTC
.	TRBV28	.	TRBJ2-7	CASSLNHEQYF	TGTGCCAGCAGTTTAAACCACGAGCAGTACTTC
TRBD1	TRBV29-1	.	TRBJ2-5	CSVLRDREYF	TGCAGCGTTCTCCGGGACAGGGAGTACTTC
TRBD1	TRBV4-1	.	TRBJ1-2	CASSQSSGQVFLYGYTF	TGCGCCAGCAGCCAATCTTCGGGACAGGTATTCCTTTATGGCTACACCTTC
TRBD1	TRBV29-1	.	TRBJ2-1	CSGRTGGEQFF	TGCAGCGGCAGGACAGGGGGTGAGCAGTTCTTC
.	TRBV7-7	once	TRBJ2-2	CASSPFSRSGELFF	TGTGCTAGCAGCCCATTTTCGAGGTCCGGGGAGCTGTTTTTT
TRBD2	TRBV7-2	.	TRBJ2-3	CASRIGPSGRVPGDTQYF	TGTGCCAGCAGAATAGGACCTAGCGGGAGGGTCCCCGGGGATACGCAGTATTTT
TRBD1	TRBV7-2	.	TRBJ1-1	CASSLAPGTGGTNTEAFF	TGTGCCAGCAGCTTAGCACCGGGGACAGGGGGTACGAACACTGAAGCTTTCTTT
.	TRBV7-9	.	TRBJ2-3	CASSFVFPVNTQYF	TGTGCCAGCAGCTTTGTTTTTCCGGTGAATACGCAGTATTTT
.	TRBV20-1	many	TRBJ1-1	CSARGENTEAFF	TGCAGTGCTAGGGGCGAGAACACTGAAGCTTTCTTT
.	TRBV20-1	few	TRBJ1-4	CSAKGWDEKLFF	TGCAGTGCTAAAGGGTGGGACGAAAAACTGTTTTTT
TRBD2	TRBV20-1	.	TRBJ2-1	CSASGGGRGYNEQFF	TGCAGTGCTAGTGGCGGCGGGAGGGGCTACAATGAGCAGTTCTTC
TRBD1	TRBV4-1	few	TRBJ1-1	CASSQGDRGFRAFF	TGCGCCAGCAGCCAAGGTGACAGGGGTTTTCGCGCTTTCTTT
TRBD1	TRBV4-3	.	TRBJ2-5	CASSQDRGTGVNEQYF	TGCGCCAGCAGCCAAGATAGGGGGACAGGGGTCAATGAGCAGTACTTC
TRBD2	TRBV7-9	.	TRBJ2-1	CASSLVGTRYNEQFF	TGTGCCAGCAGCTTAGTTGGGACTAGATACAATGAGCAGTTCTTC
TRBD1	TRBV6-2/TRBV6-3	.	TRBJ1-2	CASSPRLQGWNYGYTF	TGTGCCAGCAGTCCTCGCCTACAGGGGTGGAACTATGGCTACACCTTC
.	TRBV21-1	.	TRBJ1-5	CASSKGAGCSNQPQHF	TGTGCCAGCAGCAAAGGGGCAGGGTGTAGCAATCAGCCCCAGCATTTT
.	TRBV12-1	few	TRBJ1-2	CASSFGVTWNNYGYTF	TGTGCCAGCAGCTTTGGTGTTACTTGGAATAACTATGGCTACACCTTC
TRBD2	TRBV20-1	.	TRBJ2-3	CSARVLAGGPSDTQYF	TGCAGTGCTAGGGTACTAGCGGGAGGGCCGTCAGATACGCAGTATTTT
.	TRBV4-3	many	TRBJ2-7	CASSQEGRGAYEQYF	TGCGCCAGCAGCCAAGAAGGTAGGGGAGCCTACGAGCAGTACTTC
TRBD1	TRBV11-2	.	TRBJ1-4	CASRRDRREKLFF	TGTGCCAGCAGACGGGACAGAAGAGAAAAACTGTTTTTT
.	TRBV27	few	TRBJ2-7	CASTDRNEQYF	TGTGCCAGCACCGATCGAAACGAGCAGTACTTC
TRBD1	TRBV28	few	TRBJ2-7	CALRDRLRNEQYF	TGTGCCCTCCGGGACAGGTTAAGAAATGAGCAGTACTTC
.	TRBV20-1	.	TRBJ1-2	CSAPQGNGYTF	TGCAGTGCACCCCAGGGTAATGGCTACACCTTC
TRBD2	TRBV12-3/TRBV12-4	few	TRBJ2-1	CASSFLGTSGSLNEQFF	TGTGCCAGCAGTTTTCTCGGGACTAGCGGGAGTCTGAATGAGCAGTTCTTC
TRBD1	TRBV7-9	.	TRBJ2-3	CASSISTGEGTQYF	TGTGCCAGCAGCATTTCGACAGGGGAAGGAACGCAGTATTTT
TRBD1	TRBV20-1	few	TRBJ2-7	CSVPTGVLSYEQYF	TGCAGTGTTCCGACAGGGGTCCTTTCCTACGAGCAGTACTTC
TRBD1	TRBV6-5	.	TRBJ1-2	CASSRDRGQVGYTF	TGTGCCAGTTCCCGGGACAGGGGGCAAGTTGGCTACACCTTC
.	TRBV6-5	few	TRBJ2-7	CASSSGHEQYF	TGTGCCAGCAGTTCTGGACACGAGCAGTACTTC
.	TRBV7-9	few	TRBJ2-1	CASSPRRAPYNEQFF	TGTGCCAGCAGCCCACGACGAGCGCCCTACAATGAGCAGTTCTTC
.	TRBV10-3	few	TRBJ2-3	CAISEPITDTQYF	TGTGCCATCAGTGAACCAATCACAGATACGCAGTATTTT
.	TRBV2	.	TRBJ2-1	CSSSEVRVGQGSSEQFF	TGTTCCAGCAGTGAAGTGAGGGTGGGTCAGGGCTCGAGTGAGCAGTTCTTC
TRBD2	TRBV15	.	TRBJ2-1	CATSRSLAGAYNEQFF	TGTGCCACCAGCAGATCCCTAGCGGGGGCCTACAATGAGCAGTTCTTC
TRBD1	TRBV10-3	.	TRBJ1-5	CAIRIPDRVYNQPQHF	TGTGCCATCAGGATCCCGGACAGGGTTTATAATCAGCCCCAGCATTTT
.	TRBV4-3	.	TRBJ2-1	CASSQDRVGSVSYNEQFF	TGCGCCAGCAGCCAAGATCGGGTCGGGAGCGTTTCTTACAATGAGCAGTTCTTC
TRBD1	TRBV27	.	TRBJ2-5	CASKGQATAETQYF	TGTGCCAGCAAGGGACAGGCGACCGCTGAGACCCAGTACTTC
TRBD1	TRBV20-1	.	TRBJ1-4	CSARDPTGGNEKLFF	TGCAGTGCTAGAGATCCCACAGGGGGCAATGAAAAACTGTTTTTT
TRBD2	TRBV4-3	.	TRBJ2-4	CASSQDRAGKNIQYF	TGCGCCAGCAGCCAAGATAGAGCGGGGAAAAACATTCAGTACTTC
TRBD1	TRBV7-2	many	TRBJ1-4	CASSRDRGGEKLFF	TGTGCCAGCAGTCGCGACAGGGGAGGTGAAAAACTGTTTTTT
TRBD2	TRBV28	.	TRBJ2-3	CVSSPTGLVGSDTQYF	TGTGTCAGCAGTCCAACGGGACTAGTAGGGTCAGATACGCAGTATTTT